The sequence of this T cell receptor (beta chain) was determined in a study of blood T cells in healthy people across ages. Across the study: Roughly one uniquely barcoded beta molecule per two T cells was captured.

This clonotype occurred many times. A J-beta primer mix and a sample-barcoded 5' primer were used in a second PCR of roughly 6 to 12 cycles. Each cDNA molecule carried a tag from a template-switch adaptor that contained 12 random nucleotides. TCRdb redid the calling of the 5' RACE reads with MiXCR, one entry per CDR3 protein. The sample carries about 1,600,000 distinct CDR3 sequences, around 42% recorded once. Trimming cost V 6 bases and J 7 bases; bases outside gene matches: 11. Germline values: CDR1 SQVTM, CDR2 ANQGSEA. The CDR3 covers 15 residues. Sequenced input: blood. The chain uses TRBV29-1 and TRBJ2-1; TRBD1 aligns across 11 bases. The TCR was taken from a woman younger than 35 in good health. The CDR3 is CSVSRGTGGMNEQFF. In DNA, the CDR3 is TGCAGCGTCTCTCGTGGGACAGGGGGTATGAATGAGCAGTTCTTC.